This TCR beta chain was recovered during a study of blood T cell repertoires in COVID-19. The wider study: Samples came from the United States, Italy and Spain, spanning acute and convalescent COVID-19.

The data were produced by immunoSEQ multiplex PCR, yet TCRdb's version contains in-frame clones alone and is incomplete. The sample contains some 360,000 clones, 88% of which appear only once. In assigning cohorts, the study relied on participant-reported clinical history. The V and J ends lost 3 bases and 2 bases respectively, with 7 bases between them. In germline, CDR1 is SQVTM, CDR2 ANQGSEA. The CDR3 consists of 12 residues. This sequence originates from a young woman who had been exposed to COVID-19. The rearrangement joins TRBV29-1 to TRBJ1-1; D remains ambiguous. Sample: PBMCs or T cells enriched from blood (not recorded which). In DNA form, the CDR3 reads TGCAGCGTTGATCGGGGAAACACTGAAGCTTTCTTT. Translation gives CSVDRGNTEAFF.